The source of this T cell receptor beta chain is a study of T-cell reconstitution after alpha-beta-depleted transplantation in children. About this clonotype itself: Its antigen is still unknown.

Preparation of the TCRbeta library used unique molecular identifiers. Each CDR3 protein is one row after TCRdb ran MiXCR on the PCR reads. The sample has 250,000 to 300,000 distinct CDR3 sequences; roughly 11% are singletons. Deletions cut 5 bases from V and 6 bases from J, with 4 bases between. Germline V gene data show CDR1 as LGHNA and CDR2 as YSLEER. The CDR3 extends over 11 amino acids. Notes on the study in general: Reported findings indicate that, about two months after transplant, alpha-beta T cells came from several hundred expanded clones, which were derived from non-depleted graft cells. T-cell numbers and diversity, one year after transplant, stemmed largely from T cells that were newly produced.

Sequencing used peripheral blood, obtained 180 days after TCRalphabeta/CD19-depleted stem cell transplant. The TCR originated in a male patient between 2 and 10 years old who had a stem cell transplant for chronic granulomatous disease, so the T cells may come from the graft donor. The chain links TRBV4-3 to TRBJ2-2; no clear D gene. CDR3: CASSWAGELFF. The CDR3 region has the DNA TGCGCCAGCAGCTGGGCCGGGGAGCTGTTTTTT.